This T cell receptor (beta chain) originates from a study of blood T cell repertoires in COVID-19. The overall study: Sites across the United States, Italy and Spain contributed samples from acute and convalescent COVID-19.

TCRdb's copy holds only in-frame clones and misses some; the assay was immunoSEQ multiplex PCR. The data show some 180,000 clones, more than 70% seen once. With V trimmed by 1 base and J by 4 bases, 4 bases remained unmatched. The CDR3 totals 14 residues. Per germline, CDR1 GTSNPN and CDR2 SVGIG (reference sequence). This receptor was obtained from a woman aged 70-85 years who had recovered from COVID-19. The chain is built from TRBV30 and TRBJ2-1; 7 bases fit TRBD1. The sample comprised peripheral blood. Here the CDR3 reads CAWSGTGAYNEQFF. The CDR3 DNA is TGTGCCTGGAGTGGGACAGGTGCTTACAATGAGCAGTTCTTC.